Presented here are 23 T cell receptor beta chains from one specimen sequenced in a study of T cells in Graves' hyperthyroidism and ophthalmopathy. The source material, RNA transcripts, was used to amplify TCR beta CDR3 regions. A first-round RT-PCR of the TCR CDR3 used the HTBI primer set. TCRdb fed the multiplex PCR reads into MiXCR, producing one record per CDR3 protein. Of fewer than 450,000 distinct CDR3 sequences listed, around 15% were seen once; the top ten hold 25% to 30%. The specimen was blood. The source of these receptors is a man aged 50 to 60 with Graves' ophthalmopathy.

This clonotype has at least ten counts. The chain recombines TRBV19 with TRBJ1-5; weak D call: TRBD1 (5 bases). V was trimmed by 3 bases and J by 5 bases, leaving 8 bases between them. The CDR3 loop spans 13 amino acids. Germline V gene lookup returns CDR1 LNHDA and CDR2 SQIVND (reference sequence). The CDR3 sequence is CASSIAGDQPQHF. The CDR3 DNA reads TGTGCCAGTAGTATTGCGGGGGATCAGCCCCAGCATTTT.

This clonotype has at least ten counts. V gene TRBV2 combines with J gene TRBJ2-7; no reliable D call. Trimming took 2 bases from V and 3 from J, leaving 2 bases between them. The germline V gene has CDR1 SNHLY and CDR2 FYNNEI. The CDR3 extends over 11 amino acids. The CDR3 DNA follows: TGTGCCAGCAGTGAAAACTACGAGCAGTACTTC. Translating it yields CASSENYEQYF.

This chain uses TRBV29-1 with TRBJ2-5; D is uncertain. Germline V gives CDR1 SQVTM, CDR2 ANQGSEA. V was trimmed by 7 bases and J by 3 bases, leaving 12 bases between them. The CDR3 extends over 12 amino acids. CDR3: CSAKGPEETQYF. The CDR3 coding sequence is TGCAGCGCCAAGGGCCCTGAAGAGACCCAGTACTTC.

V is TRBV5-1 and J is TRBJ2-1; 10 nucleotides agree with TRBD1. The germline V gene encodes CDR1 SGHRS and CDR2 YFSETQ. V gave up 7 bases and J gave up 4 bases; unmatched junction bases: 8. The CDR3 is made up of 15 amino acids. CDR3 region: CASGTTGGPYNEQFF. DNA of the CDR3: TGCGCCAGCGGCACGACAGGGGGCCCGTACAATGAGCAGTTCTTC.

The CDR3 region is CASSLGGTRSYEQYF. In DNA form, the CDR3 reads TGCGCCAGCAGCTTGGGTGGGACGCGCTCCTACGAGCAGTACTTC. The rearrangement links TRBV5-1 to TRBJ2-7; D may correspond to TRBD1 or TRBD2 (5 bases each). CDR3 length: 15 residues. Germline loops: CDR1 SGHRS, CDR2 YFSETQ. Trimming pared 0 bases from V and 0 bases from J, leaving 10 bases between.

J is TRBJ2-2 and V is TRBV25-1; D unclear. Trimming shortened V by 8 bases and J by 5 bases, and 15 bases separated the two germline ends. In germline, CDR1 is MGHDK, CDR2 SYGVNS. The CDR3 has 14 residues. The CDR3 is CASRKEDLTGELFF. The CDR3 nucleotides are TGTGCCAGCCGGAAAGAGGATTTAACCGGGGAGCTGTTTTTT.

This clonotype was found many times. This chain joins TRBV6-5 and TRBJ2-7; D perhaps matches TRBD1 (6 bases). This CDR3 spans 16 amino acids. The V gene lost 0 bases and the J gene lost 4 bases, with 16 bases spanning the gap. From germline, CDR1 is MNHEY and CDR2 SVGAGI. In DNA form, the CDR3 reads TGTGCCAGCAGTTACTCTGGCACAGGGACCTCATACGAGCAGTACTTC. This encodes CASSYSGTGTSYEQYF.

There are many counts of this clonotype. This rearrangement joins TRBV6-4 to TRBJ2-3; 8 bases are shared with TRBD2. CDR3 length: 15 residues. Trimming took 0 bases from V and 2 from J; bases not matched to a gene: 1. Germline loops: CDR1 MRHNA, CDR2 SNTAGT. For the CDR3, the DNA is TGTGCCAGCAGTGACTCTAGCGGGAACACAGATACGCAGTATTTT. Its translation is CASSDSSGNTDTQYF.

This clonotype was recorded many times. The rearrangement links TRBV12-3 or TRBV12-4 to TRBJ1-1; D gene ambiguous. The CDR3 runs 12 residues. V lost 1 base to trimming and J lost 3 bases, with 3 bases between them. CDR3 sequence reads: CASSLGYTEAFF. The CDR3 DNA sequence: TGTGCCAGCAGTTTAGGGTACACTGAAGCTTTCTTT.

This clonotype came up many times. The chain joins TRBV28 to TRBJ2-7, with D unresolved. Per the germline V gene, CDR1 is MDHEN and CDR2 is SYDVKM. CDR3 length: 13 amino acids. Trimming stripped 7 bases from V and 6 bases from J, with 16 bases between. CDR3 DNA: TGTGCCAGCAACAAGTGGCTGCACTCCGAGCAGTACTTC. It specifies CASNKWLHSEQYF.

Many counts were recorded for this clonotype. The rearrangement joins TRBV18 to TRBJ2-3, with TRBD2 matching over 10 bases. The germline V gene has CDR1 KGHSH and CDR2 LQKENI. CDR3 length equals 19 residues. J lost 1 base, V lost 5 bases, and 15 bases had no gene match. CDR3 bases: TGTGCCAGCTCATCGAGGGGGCGCTCCGGGACTAGCGGCACAGATACGCAGTATTTT. Amino acid sequence: CASSSRGRSGTSGTDTQYF.

The chain has TRBV4-1 and TRBJ2-1; 8 bases fit TRBD1. The CDR3 runs to 16 residues. J lost 0 bases, V lost 3 bases, and 4 bases had no gene match. Germline V gene data show CDR1 as MGHRA and CDR2 as YSYEKL. CDR3 amino acids: CASSHPQGGSYNEQFF. In DNA, the CDR3 is TGCGCCAGCAGCCACCCACAGGGGGGCTCCTACAATGAGCAGTTCTTC.

This clonotype was recorded at least ten times. V usage is TRBV18 and J usage is TRBJ2-7; perhaps TRBD1 as D (5 bases). CDR1 and CDR2 from the germline V gene are KGHSH and LQKENI. The CDR3 runs 14 residues. V was pared by 3 bases and J by 2 bases, with 11 bases between. CDR3 residues: CASSPSGMTYEQYF. The CDR3 DNA sequence: TGTGCCAGCTCACCTTCAGGGATGACCTACGAGCAGTACTTC.

This clonotype appeared many times. This rearrangement joins TRBV20-1 to TRBJ2-6, with 8 bases fitting TRBD2. The CDR3 is made up of 15 amino acids. The germline CDR1 and CDR2 sequences are DFQATT and SNEGSKA (reference sequence). J was trimmed by 2 bases and V by 3 bases; bases with no gene match: 3. The DNA of the CDR3 is TGCAGTGCTAGCGGGAGGGCCGCTGGGGCCAACGTCCTGACTTTC. Amino acids: CSASGRAAGANVLTF.

This clonotype was seen ten or more times. J is TRBJ2-7 and V is TRBV4-1, with 10 bases aligning to TRBD2. The CDR3 totals 15 residues. J was trimmed by 5 bases and V by 1 base; bases with no gene match: 5. Germline V gene lookup returns CDR1 MGHRA and CDR2 YSYEKL. This CDR3 is CASSQVSLAGDEQYF. The CDR3 nucleotides read TGCGCCAGCAGCCAAGTTAGTCTAGCGGGAGACGAGCAGTACTTC.

This clonotype was counted many times. This sequence joins TRBV5-1 and TRBJ2-3, with 11 bases aligning to TRBD1. Germline-derived CDR1 and CDR2 are SGHRS and YFSETQ. The V gene end was trimmed by 5 bases and the J gene end by 5 bases; junction bases not matched to a gene: 10. This CDR3 comprises 16 residues. CDR3: CASSFAPGQGGDTQYF. The CDR3 coding sequence is TGCGCCAGCAGTTTCGCTCCGGGACAGGGGGGAGATACGCAGTATTTT.

The table lists this clonotype with a few counts. This sequence joins TRBV7-9 and TRBJ2-3; the match to TRBD2 covers 8 bases. The V gene end was trimmed by 2 bases and the J gene end by 9 bases; junction bases not matched to a gene: 13. Germline loops: CDR1 SEHNR, CDR2 FQNEAQ (reference sequence). The CDR3 has 16 amino acids. The CDR3 DNA reads as TGTGCCAGCAGCTTAATTGAGGTAGCGGGGCACGAGACGCAGTATTTT. This sequence encodes CASSLIEVAGHETQYF. Full variable domain (outside the CDR3, taken from reference TRBV7-9 and TRBJ2-3): DTGVSQNPRHKITKRGQNVTFRCDPISEHNRLYWYRQTLGQGPEFLTYFQNEAQLEKSRLLSDRFSAERPKGSFSTLEIQRTEQGDSAMYLCASSLIEVAGHETQYFGPGTRLTVL.

This clonotype was counted ten times or more. V and J are TRBV7-8 and TRBJ1-1, with 8 bases fitting TRBD1. Germline V gene sequence: CDR1 SGHVS, CDR2 FQNEAQ. The CDR3 is 15 residues long. After removal of 3 bases from V and 0 bases from J, the junction contained 3 bases not matched to a gene. The CDR3 reads CASSLTGALNTEAFF. In nucleotides, the CDR3 is TGTGCCAGCAGCTTGACAGGGGCGCTGAACACTGAAGCTTTCTTT.

This clonotype came up many times. V gene TRBV30 combines with J gene TRBJ2-7; D might be TRBD2 (6 bases). The CDR3 runs 13 residues. The germline V gene encodes CDR1 GTSNPN and CDR2 SVGIG (reference sequence). Trimming took 4 bases from V and 3 from J, leaving 13 bases between them. The CDR3 spells CAWTSVNHYEQYF. The CDR3 DNA reads as TGTGCCTGGACTAGCGTAAATCACTACGAGCAGTACTTC.

The sample holds many counts of this clonotype. The J gene is TRBJ2-7, the V gene TRBV7-2; 8 nucleotides align to TRBD1. Germline loops: CDR1 SGHTA, CDR2 FQGNSA. This CDR3 comprises 14 residues. With V trimmed by 5 bases and J by 9 bases, 12 bases remained unmatched. The CDR3 region has the DNA TGTGCCAGCAGCCTGGGACAGGACCATGCGGGGCAGTACTTC. Translation: CASSLGQDHAGQYF.

In this sample, this clonotype turned up a few times. This rearrangement joins TRBV9 to TRBJ1-2; no reliable D call. Trimming took 2 bases from V and 5 from J, leaving 10 bases between them. The germline V gene has CDR1 SGDLS and CDR2 YYNGEE. The CDR3 loop spans 13 amino acids. For the CDR3, the DNA is TGTGCCAGCAGCGTTGGCGTAGGGTATGGCTACACCTTC. Its protein product is CASSVGVGYGYTF.

The chain recombines TRBV29-1 with TRBJ2-3, with 8 bases identical to TRBD1. This CDR3 comprises 16 residues. Trimming at V came to 4 bases and at J to 3 bases, leaving 12 bases not matched to a gene. CDR1 is SQVTM, CDR2 ANQGSEA, per germline. The CDR3 region has the DNA TGCAGCGTTGTAGGACAGGGACTGGGGAGAACAGATACGCAGTATTTT. Its translation is CSVVGQGLGRTDTQYF.

This clonotype has only a few counts. The chain joins TRBV9 to TRBJ2-2; unclear D gene. Germline V gene data show CDR1 as SGDLS and CDR2 as YYNGEE. The CDR3 totals 15 residues. V was clipped by 0 bases and J by 4 bases, with 10 bases between them. The CDR3 DNA reads as TGTGCCAGCAGCGTAGCAGCAGGTGGCACCGGGGAGCTGTTTTTT. This sequence encodes CASSVAAGGTGELFF. Variable domain in full (rest from reference TRBV9 and TRBJ2-2): DSGVTQTPKHLITATGQRVTLRCSPRSGDLSVYWYQQSLDQGLQFLIQYYNGEERAKGNILERFSAQQFPDLHSELNLSSLELGDSALYFCASSVAAGGTGELFFGEGSRLTVL.